These 7 T cell receptor beta chains came from one sample sequenced in a study of Graves' ophthalmopathy and Graves' hyperthyroidism. RNA transcripts were the source from which TCR beta CDR3 regions were amplified. Second-round multiplex PCR came after first-round RT-PCR with HTBI primers. TCRdb reanalysed the multiplex PCR reads using MiXCR and keeps one entry per CDR3 protein. Counted here are over a million distinct CDR3 sequences, about 35% occurring once; the ten biggest clones make up more than 9.5%. The material sequenced was peripheral blood or thyroid tissue (not recorded which). Receptor source: an adult man with Graves' hyperthyroidism.

Comment on this clonotype: An end of the junction does not agree with germline; a read error may underlie this. The CDR3 coding sequence is TGTGCCGGCAGCTTGCCGGGACAGCCGATTCAACAGTACTTC. This sequence encodes CAGSLPGQPIQQYF. The chain recombines TRBV5-4 with TRBJ2-5; 7 bases are a match to TRBD1. From germline, CDR1 is SGHNT and CDR2 YYREEE (reference sequence). The CDR3 runs 14 residues.

This clonotype showed up many times. The rearrangement uses TRBV19 and TRBJ2-2; 10 bases map to TRBD2. V was pared by 8 bases and J by 6 bases, with 15 bases of the junction left unmatched. Germline values: CDR1 LNHDA, CDR2 SQIVND (reference sequence). This CDR3 spans 17 amino acids. CDR3 region: CASAALAGAHQAGELFF. CDR3 DNA: TGTGCCAGTGCGGCGCTAGCGGGAGCACATCAGGCCGGGGAGCTGTTTTTT.

In its sample, this clonotype was seen many times. The J gene is TRBJ1-2, the V gene TRBV4-1; D perhaps matches TRBD1 (5 bases). In germline, CDR1 is MGHRA, CDR2 YSYEKL. The CDR3 contains 15 residues. V lost 0 bases and J 8 bases, leaving 16 bases between the germline ends. CDR3 coding DNA: TGCGCCAGCAGCCAAGATGGAAGAGGGAACAGGGGCTACACCTTC. As protein: CASSQDGRGNRGYTF.

This clonotype was seen only a few times. This chain uses TRBV4-2 with TRBJ1-3; tentative D call: TRBD1 (6 bases). The germline V and J ends were trimmed by 4 bases and 0 bases, with 19 bases remaining between them. Germline V lookup: CDR1 LGHNA, CDR2 YNFKEQ. The CDR3 sequence is 18 residues long. The CDR3 region is CASSRARDTKPSGNTIYF. CDR3 sequence (DNA): TGTGCCAGCAGCCGAGCCCGGGACACAAAGCCCTCTGGAAACACCATATATTTT.

The sample holds many counts of this clonotype. V is TRBV7-6 and J is TRBJ2-5; no firm D call. V was shortened by 6 bases and J by 1 base, with 6 bases between the two germline ends. The CDR3 is made up of 12 amino acids. CDR1 and CDR2 from the germline V gene are SGHVS and FNYEAQ. CDR3 region: CASRAIQETQYF. CDR3 nucleotides: TGTGCCAGCAGGGCTATCCAAGAGACCCAGTACTTC.

Worth noting for this clonotype: Since a much larger clone is just one base distant, this may be a read error. This sequence joins TRBV12-3 or TRBV12-4 and TRBJ2-5, with D possibly TRBD1 on 6 matching bases. The CDR3 is 15 residues long. The V end lost 5 bases, the J end lost 5 bases, and 18 bases lay between the germline ends. CDR3 sequence reads: CASSMEQTQGETQYF. As DNA, the CDR3 is TGTGCCAGCAGTATGGAGCAGACCCAGGGGGAGACCCAGTACTTC.

This clonotype was found a few times. The DNA for the CDR3 is TGTGCCAGCGAAGACAGAAACTATGGCTACACCTTC. Its translation: CASEDRNYGYTF. The chain uses TRBV6-1 and TRBJ1-2; a weak D match, TRBD1 (5 bases). CDR1 is MNHNS and CDR2 is SASEGT in the germline V gene. The length of the CDR3 is 12 residues. Trimming took 8 bases from V and 2 from J, leaving 9 bases between them.